The 5 T cell receptor beta chains given below trace back to one sample, sequenced in a study of cytomegalovirus exposure and HLA in healthy donors. PCR primers comprised 60 Vbeta and 13 Jbeta primers. The protocol was immunoSEQ multiplex PCR, while the TCRdb copy is restricted to in-frame clones and leaves out a portion. The sample carries about 88,000 clones, around 89% recorded once. Sequencing was done on a sample of PBMCs. The receptors originated from a man younger than 30 in good health and CMV-seronegative.

The chain uses TRBV6-5 and TRBJ2-7; a possible D gene is TRBD2 (6 bases). Germline V gene lookup returns CDR1 MNHEY and CDR2 SVGAGI. The V and J ends lost 7 bases and 5 bases respectively, with 12 bases between them. The CDR3 has 12 residues. This chain's CDR3 is CASNRDFDEQYF. CDR3 nucleotide sequence: TGTGCCAGCAACCGGGACTTCGACGAGCAGTACTTC.

This clone appeared a few times. The rearrangement uses TRBV6-5 and TRBJ1-2; weak D call: TRBD1 (6 bases). CDR1 and CDR2 (germline): MNHEY, SVGAGI. V shed 6 bases and J shed 4 bases, with 9 bases lying between them. The CDR3 is 12 residues long. CDR3 DNA sequence: TGTGCCAGCAGCCAGGACAGCTATGGCTACACCTTC. Its translation is CASSQDSYGYTF.

This clone was seen once. The CDR3 DNA reads as TGTGCCAGCAGTGCCCGGGACAGGGGTCCGAGATCAACCTACGAGCAGTACTTC. Translating gives CASSARDRGPRSTYEQYF. The V gene is TRBV6-1, the J gene TRBJ2-7; 10 positions match TRBD1. CDR3 length equals 18 residues. The V segment lost 4 bases and the J segment 2 bases; nucleotides outside the gene matches: 14. Germline V gene data show CDR1 as MNHNS and CDR2 as SASEGT.

This rearrangement joins TRBV28 to TRBJ2-2; D is uncertain. The V end lost 2 bases, the J end lost 1 base, and 2 bases lay between the germline ends. CDR3 length equals 13 residues. In germline, CDR1 is MDHEN, CDR2 SYDVKM. The CDR3 spells CASSLRNTGELFF. DNA of the CDR3: TGTGCCAGCAGTTTACGGAACACCGGGGAGCTGTTTTTT.

The chain employs TRBV6-6 and TRBJ1-3; 8 bases match TRBD1. This CDR3 has 14 amino acids. The germline CDR1 and CDR2 sequences are MNHNY and SVGAGI (reference sequence). Trimming cost V 5 bases and J 3 bases; bases outside gene matches: 3. The CDR3 sequence is CASSTQGVGNTIYF. CDR3 DNA sequence: TGTGCCAGCAGTACACAGGGGGTTGGAAACACCATATATTTT.